The T cell receptor (beta chain) described here comes from a study of blood T cell repertoires in COVID-19. At the level of the study: T cells, B-cell-depleted T cells, or PBMCs provided the cDNA or gDNA that served as material.

The length of the CDR3 is 15 residues. Trimming at V came to 3 bases and at J to 1 base, leaving 7 bases not matched to a gene. Germline-derived CDR1 and CDR2 are DFQATT and SNEGSKA (reference sequence). The table came from immunoSEQ multiplex PCR; TCRdb's copy has only in-frame clones and leaves some out. The top ten clones hold 2.2% of a sample with 210,000 or so clones, 70% to 90% of them seen once. Material for sequencing was peripheral blood. The J gene is TRBJ2-5, the V gene TRBV20-1; TRBD2 matches 8 bases. This clonotype originated in a woman between 45 and 65 years old with acute or convalescent COVID-19. CDR3 amino acids: CSASDRTSSQETQYF. Here the CDR3 DNA reads TGCAGTGCTAGTGACCGGACTAGCAGCCAAGAGACCCAGTACTTC.